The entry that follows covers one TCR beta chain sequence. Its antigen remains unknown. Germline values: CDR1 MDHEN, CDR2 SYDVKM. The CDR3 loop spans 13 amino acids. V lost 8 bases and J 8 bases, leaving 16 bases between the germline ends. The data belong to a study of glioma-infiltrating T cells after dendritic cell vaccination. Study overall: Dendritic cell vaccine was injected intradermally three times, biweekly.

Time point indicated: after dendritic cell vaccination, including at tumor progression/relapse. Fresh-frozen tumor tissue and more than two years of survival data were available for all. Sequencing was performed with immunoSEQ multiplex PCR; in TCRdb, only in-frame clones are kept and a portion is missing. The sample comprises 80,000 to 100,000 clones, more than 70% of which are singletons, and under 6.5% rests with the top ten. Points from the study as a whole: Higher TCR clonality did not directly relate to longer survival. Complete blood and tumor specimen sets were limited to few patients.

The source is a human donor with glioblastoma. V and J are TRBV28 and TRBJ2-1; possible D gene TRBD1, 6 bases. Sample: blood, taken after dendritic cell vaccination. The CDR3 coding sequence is TGTGCCAGCGTGGGACATGTTCAGCATGAGCAGTTCTTC. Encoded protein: CASVGHVQHEQFF.